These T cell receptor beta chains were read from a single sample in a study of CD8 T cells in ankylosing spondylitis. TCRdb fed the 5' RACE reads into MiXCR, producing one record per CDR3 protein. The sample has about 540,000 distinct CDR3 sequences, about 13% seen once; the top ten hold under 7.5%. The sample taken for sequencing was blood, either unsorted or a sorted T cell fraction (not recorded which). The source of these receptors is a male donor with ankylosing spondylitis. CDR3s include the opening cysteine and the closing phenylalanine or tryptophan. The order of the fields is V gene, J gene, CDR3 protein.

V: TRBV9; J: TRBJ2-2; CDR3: CASQRWGTGELFF
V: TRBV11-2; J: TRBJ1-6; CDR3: CASSLNPLGDSPLHF
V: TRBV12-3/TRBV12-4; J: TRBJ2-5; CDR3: CASRLGGGYQETQYF
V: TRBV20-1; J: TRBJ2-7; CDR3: CSARYEGTHSYEQYF
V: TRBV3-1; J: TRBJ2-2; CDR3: CASSQAWQNTGELFF
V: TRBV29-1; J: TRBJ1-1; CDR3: CSVGRGNTEAFF
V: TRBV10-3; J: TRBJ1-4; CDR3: CAIRDVGLSNAPNEKLFF
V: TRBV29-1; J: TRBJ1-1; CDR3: CSVGTAKNTEAFF
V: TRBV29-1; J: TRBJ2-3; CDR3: CSAPLAGGTDTQYF
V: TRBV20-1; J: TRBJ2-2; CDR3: CSAAGTSATNTGELFF
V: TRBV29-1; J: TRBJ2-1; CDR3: CSVEPLKGIAGPPSEQFF
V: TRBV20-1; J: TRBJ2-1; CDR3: CSATYSGRVLNEQFF